This T cell receptor (beta chain) was profiled in a study of blood T cell repertoires in COVID-19. Study summary: Both acute and convalescent COVID-19 samples were obtained from the United States, Italy and Spain. Sources were T cells, B-cell-depleted T cells, or PBMCs; the material itself was cDNA or gDNA.

In the authors' workflow: How many nucleated cells were present was estimated from reference gene primer amplification. Assay: immunoSEQ multiplex PCR; the TCRdb copy retains only in-frame clones and omits some. D and trimming come from the DNA, and the V and J calls and clone size come from that table. The data contain more than 40,000 clones, about 85% of them seen just once; the ten biggest clones take up about 4%. The CDR3 spans 17 residues. From germline, CDR1 is SGDLS and CDR2 YYNGEE. Unmatched junction bases numbered 15, after V lost 4 bases and J lost 5 bases. The sequenced material came from peripheral blood. The V call is TRBV9, the J call TRBJ1-2, with 9 positions matching TRBD1. The source is a man in his sixties with acute or convalescent COVID-19. CDR3 loop: CASSPTQGRTGDYGYTF. In DNA form, the CDR3 reads TGTGCCAGCAGCCCCACCCAGGGACGGACAGGGGATTATGGCTACACCTTC.